The rows below give T cell receptor beta chains drawn from one sample of a study of technical replicates of blood from several donors. TCRdb's copy holds only in-frame clones and misses some; the assay was immunoSEQ multiplex PCR. The table lists tens of thousands of clones, about 95% of them singletons. The sequenced sample was T cells isolated from PBMCs. The receptors derive from a human donor in good health. CDR3s include the opening cysteine and the closing phenylalanine or tryptophan. D genes are given only for firm matches. The listing skips clone size in some rows; elsewhere it reads once, few, many or a size class.

J gene,D gene,clone size,V gene,CDR3 DNA,CDR3 protein
TRBJ2-7,NA,NA,TRBV7-8,TGTGCCAGCAGCCTACTACCGCCCGGGTACGAGCAGTACTTC,CASSLLPPGYEQYF
TRBJ1-1,NA,once,TRBV18,TGTGCCAGCTCACAAGGACAGTTGAACACTGAAGCTTTCTTT,CASSQGQLNTEAFF
TRBJ1-1,NA,NA,TRBV6-1,TGTGCCAGTCGAGGGGGGGTTGGCACTGAAGCTTTCTTT,CASRGGVGTEAFF
TRBJ2-7,TRBD2,NA,TRBV5-4,TGTGCCAGCAGCGATAGCGGGAGGGGAACCTACGAGCAGTACTTC,CASSDSGRGTYEQYF
TRBJ2-7,NA,NA,TRBV27,TGTGCCAGCAGTTTAAGCGGGTTAACCTACGAGCAGTACTTC,CASSLSGLTYEQYF
TRBJ1-4,NA,NA,TRBV11-2,TGTGCCAGCAGCTTTGGGGTACAGGGTAATGAAAAACTGTTTTTT,CASSFGVQGNEKLFF
TRBJ2-7,TRBD1,NA,TRBV27,TGTGCCAGCAGTTTATCTACCGGGGACAGGGCCCCCTACGAGCAGTACTTC,CASSLSTGDRAPYEQYF
TRBJ2-7,TRBD1,NA,TRBV2,TGTGCCAGCAGTGACGAGGGGACAGGGAGAGTTTACGAGCAGTACTTC,CASSDEGTGRVYEQYF
TRBJ1-1,NA,NA,TRBV19,TGTGCCAGTAGTAACACAGAGGGAACTGAAGCTTTCTTT,CASSNTEGTEAFF
TRBJ1-3,TRBD1,NA,TRBV15,TGTGCCACCAGCAGAGTCCTGACAGGGAGCTCTGGAAACACCATATATTTT,CATSRVLTGSSGNTIYF
TRBJ2-3,TRBD2,few,TRBV11-3,TGTGCCAGCAGCCCCAGACTAGCGGGTAGCACAGATACGCAGTATTTT,CASSPRLAGSTDTQYF
TRBJ1-5,NA,NA,TRBV2,TGTGCCAGCAGTGAATCAGGGTACGTCAATCAGCCCCAGCATTTT,CASSESGYVNQPQHF
TRBJ2-6,NA,NA,TRBV21-1,TGTGCCAGCTACCTGGGACAGGGGCTAAGAGGGGCCAACGTCCTGACTTTC,CASYLGQGLRGANVLTF
TRBJ2-2,TRBD2,NA,TRBV9,TGTGCCAGCTGTTGCGGGAGGACGGGAACCGGGGAGCTGTTTTTT,CASCCGRTGTGELFF
TRBJ2-2,NA,NA,TRBV9,TGTGCCAGCTCCCTGAGGGAGCTGAGCACCGGGGAGCTGTTTTTT,CASSLRELSTGELFF
TRBJ1-2,NA,NA,TRBV11-2,TGTGCCAGCAGCTTAGATGGAGCAGACCTGGGCTATGGCTACACCTTC,CASSLDGADLGYGYTF
TRBJ2-3,TRBD1,NA,TRBV29-1,TGCAGCGTTGGAGAGGATAGGGGGACAGGGACCCCGCTGAGTGCAGATACGCAGTATTTT,CSVGEDRGTGTPLSADTQYF
TRBJ2-5,NA,NA,TRBV7-7,TGTGCCAGCAGCTTCCCGGACAGAACAGAGACCCAGTACTTC,CASSFPDRTETQYF
TRBJ2-1,NA,once,TRBV10-1,TGCGCCAGCAGCACAGGGATATACAATGAGCAGTTCTTC,CASSTGIYNEQFF
TRBJ2-7,NA,NA,TRBV7-3,TGTGCCAGCAGTCCATACTCAGTCCAGGGTGGTCGCTCCTACGAGCAGTACTTC,CASSPYSVQGGRSYEQYF
TRBJ2-2,NA,NA,TRBV5-1,TGCGCCAGCAGCCCGGGGTCCCCAACGAACACCGGGGAGCTGTTTTTT,CASSPGSPTNTGELFF
TRBJ1-2,NA,once,TRBV5-4,TGTGCCAGCAGCGGCGGGTTTGATGGCTACACCTTC,CASSGGFDGYTF
TRBJ1-4,NA,NA,TRBV6-5,TGTGCCAGCATTCGGTACGGGGCTAATGAAAAACTGTTTTTT,CASIRYGANEKLFF
TRBJ2-1,NA,NA,TRBV20-1,TGCAGTGCTACAGGGTCAGGTGAGCAGTTCTTC,CSATGSGEQFF
TRBJ1-2,NA,NA,TRBV5-1,TGCGCCAGCAGCTTGAACAGGGTAACGGATGGCTACACCTTC,CASSLNRVTDGYTF
TRBJ2-5,TRBD2,NA,TRBV27,TGTGCCAGCAGTTGGACTAGCGGGAGGGCCAGGGAGACCCAGTACTTC,CASSWTSGRARETQYF
TRBJ2-2,NA,NA,TRBV7-3,TGTGCCAGCAGCTTGGGGGGAAACACCGGGGAGCTGTTTTTT,CASSLGGNTGELFF
TRBJ2-2,TRBD2,NA,TRBV19,TGTGCCAGTAGTAGCGAAGCGGGACTAGCGGGAGGCGGGGAGCTGTTTTTT,CASSSEAGLAGGGELFF